The clone carrying this TCR beta chain has a handful of counts. Antigen unknown. The source of the sample is a study of T-cell memory formation after mild COVID-19. Overall study: TCR clustering was largely donor specific. Points from the study as a whole: Those CD4+ clones that contracted were mainly in CM and EM (CD8+ ones in EMRA).

From 5'RACE with constant-segment primers came TCR alpha and TCR beta cDNA libraries that carried sample barcodes and UMIs. Each CDR3 protein gets one entry after TCRdb re-called the 5' RACE reads with MiXCR. The data hold approximately 580,000 distinct CDR3 sequences, with about a fifth observed a single time. V was cut by 6 bases and J by 0 bases, with 18 bases left in between. This CDR3 is 18 amino acids long. This sequence joins TRBV12-3 or TRBV12-4 and TRBJ1-6; D is perhaps TRBD1 (6 bases). Sequencing input: PBMCs or a T cell subset sorted from them (not recorded which). This receptor was taken from an adult woman who had mild COVID-19 (a few samples of this study predate the infection). Cell type and time point are not known. In DNA form, the CDR3 reads TGTGCCAGCAGCCAATCCGGGACACCGAGCTCCTATAATTCACCCCTCCACTTT. Protein: CASSQSGTPSSYNSPLHF.